The 17 T cell receptor beta chains in this list originate from one sample, sequenced in a study of siplizumab effects on memory and regulatory T cells. Clones were sequenced by immunoSEQ multiplex PCR, and TCRdb holds only the in-frame ones, with some missing. The data show approximately 60,000 clones, approximately 79% seen once. Sequencing was performed on memory CD4+ T cells sorted from blood. These TCRs come from a human donor in good health.

The chain employs TRBV6-5 and TRBJ2-3, with 7 bases fitting TRBD1. This CDR3 has 15 amino acids. After removal of 2 bases from V and 2 bases from J, the junction contained 4 bases not matched to a gene. Germline-derived CDR1 and CDR2 are MNHEY and SVGAGI. CDR3 amino acids: CASSYRGLYTDTQYF. CDR3 DNA: TGTGCCAGCAGTTACAGGGGGCTGTACACAGATACGCAGTATTTT.

The rearrangement links TRBV19 to TRBJ2-2, with TRBD2 matching 10 bases. Germline-derived CDR1 and CDR2 are LNHDA and SQIVND (reference sequence). V dropped 4 bases and J dropped 4; count of bases not matched to a gene: 3. The CDR3 sequence is 15 residues long. The CDR3 here is CASSTSGGVTGELFF. The CDR3 nucleotides are TGTGCCAGTAGTACCAGCGGGGGGGTCACCGGGGAGCTGTTTTTT.

The chain uses TRBV27 and TRBJ2-5, with 8 bases fitting TRBD2. The ends lost 6 bases at V and 2 bases at J; junction bases unmatched: 11. CDR3 length equals 16 residues. CDR1 and CDR2 (germline): MNHEY, SMNVEV (reference sequence). CDR3 in amino acids: CASSRQTAGGQETQYF. Here the CDR3 DNA reads TGTGCCAGCAGCCGCCAGACCGCGGGGGGACAAGAGACCCAGTACTTC.

The rearrangement joins TRBV5-6 to TRBJ2-6; the D gene is possibly TRBD2 (6 bases). Looked up from germline, CDR1 is SGHDT and CDR2 is YYEEEE. The V end was cut by 6 bases, the J end by 4 bases, with 17 bases between. There are 16 residues in the CDR3. The CDR3 nucleotides are TGTGCCAGCACCCCCGGTGGAGGGGTCGGGGCCAACGTCCTGACTTTC. Translating gives CASTPGGGVGANVLTF.

This chain uses TRBV15 with TRBJ2-1; 7 bases fit TRBD2. Germline values: CDR1 LNHNV, CDR2 YYDKDF (reference sequence). V trimming: 2 bases; J trimming: 2 bases; junction bases outside the gene matches: 6. The CDR3 is made up of 16 amino acids. The CDR3 nucleotides read TGTGCCACCAGCAGATACTCGGGGGGAACCTACAATGAGCAGTTCTTC. It codes for CATSRYSGGTYNEQFF.

CDR3 nucleotides: TGTGCCAGCAGCTTAGGGTTTATCGAGACCCAGTACTTC. Amino acid sequence: CASSLGFIETQYF. The chain uses TRBV7-2 and TRBJ2-5; D uncertain. Germline CDR1 SGHTA, CDR2 FQGNSA. The CDR3 has 13 amino acids. Deletions cut 1 base from V and 5 bases from J, with 8 bases between.

This rearrangement joins TRBV7-2 to TRBJ2-1; 7 nucleotides line up with TRBD1. This CDR3 contains 13 residues. Germline CDR1 reads SGHTA; CDR2 reads FQGNSA. The J segment lost 8 bases and the V segment lost 8 bases, leaving 9 bases of the junction unmatched. CDR3 in amino acids: CASGYRGGDEQFF. The CDR3 DNA follows: TGTGCCAGCGGGTACAGGGGTGGAGATGAGCAGTTCTTC.

This rearrangement joins TRBV25-1 to TRBJ2-7; TRBD1 agrees at 7 bases. The J segment lost 0 bases and the V segment lost 2 bases, leaving 10 bases of the junction unmatched. The CDR3 totals 17 residues. The germline V gene encodes CDR1 MGHDK and CDR2 SYGVNS. The CDR3 here is CASSENRGLGSSYEQYF. CDR3 nucleotide sequence: TGTGCCAGCAGTGAAAACAGGGGATTGGGGAGCTCCTACGAGCAGTACTTC.

This clone was seen once. The chain recombines TRBV7-2 with TRBJ1-2, with unresolved D. The V gene lost 10 bases and the J gene lost 3 bases, with 18 bases spanning the gap. The CDR3 is 14 residues long. Germline-derived CDR1 and CDR2 are SGHTA and FQGNSA. As DNA, the CDR3 is TGTGCCACACAGAAGATATACGGAGACTATGGCTACACCTTC. The encoded protein is CATQKIYGDYGYTF.

In nucleotides, the CDR3 is TGCGCCAGCGGGGGAGGAGGGATGAACACTGAAGCTTTCTTT. This translates into CASGGGGMNTEAFF. V usage is TRBV5-1 and J usage is TRBJ1-1; D is possibly TRBD1 (5 bases). Germline CDR1 reads SGHRS; CDR2 reads YFSETQ. The CDR3 runs 14 residues. The V gene lost 7 bases and the J gene lost 0 bases, with 13 bases spanning the gap.

This chain joins TRBV7-2 and TRBJ2-5, with TRBD2 matching 8 bases. Germline V gene data show CDR1 as SGHTA and CDR2 as FQGNSA. J gave up 2 bases and V 0 bases, and 5 bases lay outside the gene matches. The length of the CDR3 is 16 residues. The chain's CDR3 is CASSLAPGGRQETQYF. CDR3 DNA: TGTGCCAGCAGCTTAGCGCCGGGGGGGCGTCAAGAGACCCAGTACTTC.

The gene calls are TRBV7-9 and TRBJ2-2; maybe TRBD2 (5 bases). Trimming shortened V by 1 base and J by 3 bases, and 9 bases separated the two germline ends. In germline, CDR1 is SEHNR, CDR2 FQNEAQ (reference sequence). The CDR3 length is 15 residues. The CDR3 here is CASSLGIGDTGELFF. CDR3 nucleotide sequence: TGTGCCAGCAGCTTAGGTATCGGGGACACCGGGGAGCTGTTTTTT.

The chain is built from TRBV19 and TRBJ1-6, with D perhaps matching TRBD1 (6 bases). Germline assignment: CDR1 LNHDA and CDR2 SQIVND (reference sequence). Trimming stripped 7 bases from V and 9 bases from J, with 13 bases between. The CDR3 consists of 13 residues. CDR3 loop: CASTYRGGSPLHF. Written as DNA, the CDR3 is TGTGCCAGTACGTACAGAGGGGGTTCACCCCTCCACTTT.

The chain carries TRBV10-3 and TRBJ1-2, with TRBD1 identical over 9 bases. Germline-derived CDR1 and CDR2 are ENHRY and SYGVKD. This CDR3 comprises 14 residues. V lost 0 bases, J lost 7 bases, and 3 bases stayed unmatched. The CDR3 DNA reads as TGTGCCATCAGTGAGTCGATGACAGGGGGTGGCTACACCTTC. Its protein is CAISESMTGGGYTF.

This CDR3 is CASGSTETGGYTF. The CDR3 bases are TGCGCCAGCGGTTCAACAGAAACGGGTGGCTACACCTTC. This sequence joins TRBV5-1 and TRBJ1-2; no definite D call. The CDR3 totals 13 residues. Trimming removed 7 bases from V and 7 bases from J, with 17 bases in between. The germline gives CDR1 SGHRS, CDR2 YFSETQ.

The chain uses TRBV28 and TRBJ2-7; 7 bases map to TRBD1. Looked up from germline, CDR1 is MDHEN and CDR2 is SYDVKM. Trimming at V came to 6 bases and at J to 0 bases, leaving 8 bases not matched to a gene. This CDR3 contains 15 residues. The CDR3 sequence is CASSPIDRDSYEQYF. The CDR3 DNA reads as TGTGCCAGCAGCCCCATCGACAGGGACTCCTACGAGCAGTACTTC.

The V and J genes are TRBV9 and TRBJ1-4, with 12 bases matching TRBD1. The germline V gene encodes CDR1 SGDLS and CDR2 YYNGEE. The CDR3 runs to 16 residues. Losses at the gene ends were 4 bases for V and 7 bases for J; bases not matched to a gene: 8. CDR3 region: CASSPGQGALGEKLFF. The CDR3 nucleotides are TGTGCCAGCAGCCCGGGACAGGGGGCGCTGGGTGAAAAACTGTTTTTT.